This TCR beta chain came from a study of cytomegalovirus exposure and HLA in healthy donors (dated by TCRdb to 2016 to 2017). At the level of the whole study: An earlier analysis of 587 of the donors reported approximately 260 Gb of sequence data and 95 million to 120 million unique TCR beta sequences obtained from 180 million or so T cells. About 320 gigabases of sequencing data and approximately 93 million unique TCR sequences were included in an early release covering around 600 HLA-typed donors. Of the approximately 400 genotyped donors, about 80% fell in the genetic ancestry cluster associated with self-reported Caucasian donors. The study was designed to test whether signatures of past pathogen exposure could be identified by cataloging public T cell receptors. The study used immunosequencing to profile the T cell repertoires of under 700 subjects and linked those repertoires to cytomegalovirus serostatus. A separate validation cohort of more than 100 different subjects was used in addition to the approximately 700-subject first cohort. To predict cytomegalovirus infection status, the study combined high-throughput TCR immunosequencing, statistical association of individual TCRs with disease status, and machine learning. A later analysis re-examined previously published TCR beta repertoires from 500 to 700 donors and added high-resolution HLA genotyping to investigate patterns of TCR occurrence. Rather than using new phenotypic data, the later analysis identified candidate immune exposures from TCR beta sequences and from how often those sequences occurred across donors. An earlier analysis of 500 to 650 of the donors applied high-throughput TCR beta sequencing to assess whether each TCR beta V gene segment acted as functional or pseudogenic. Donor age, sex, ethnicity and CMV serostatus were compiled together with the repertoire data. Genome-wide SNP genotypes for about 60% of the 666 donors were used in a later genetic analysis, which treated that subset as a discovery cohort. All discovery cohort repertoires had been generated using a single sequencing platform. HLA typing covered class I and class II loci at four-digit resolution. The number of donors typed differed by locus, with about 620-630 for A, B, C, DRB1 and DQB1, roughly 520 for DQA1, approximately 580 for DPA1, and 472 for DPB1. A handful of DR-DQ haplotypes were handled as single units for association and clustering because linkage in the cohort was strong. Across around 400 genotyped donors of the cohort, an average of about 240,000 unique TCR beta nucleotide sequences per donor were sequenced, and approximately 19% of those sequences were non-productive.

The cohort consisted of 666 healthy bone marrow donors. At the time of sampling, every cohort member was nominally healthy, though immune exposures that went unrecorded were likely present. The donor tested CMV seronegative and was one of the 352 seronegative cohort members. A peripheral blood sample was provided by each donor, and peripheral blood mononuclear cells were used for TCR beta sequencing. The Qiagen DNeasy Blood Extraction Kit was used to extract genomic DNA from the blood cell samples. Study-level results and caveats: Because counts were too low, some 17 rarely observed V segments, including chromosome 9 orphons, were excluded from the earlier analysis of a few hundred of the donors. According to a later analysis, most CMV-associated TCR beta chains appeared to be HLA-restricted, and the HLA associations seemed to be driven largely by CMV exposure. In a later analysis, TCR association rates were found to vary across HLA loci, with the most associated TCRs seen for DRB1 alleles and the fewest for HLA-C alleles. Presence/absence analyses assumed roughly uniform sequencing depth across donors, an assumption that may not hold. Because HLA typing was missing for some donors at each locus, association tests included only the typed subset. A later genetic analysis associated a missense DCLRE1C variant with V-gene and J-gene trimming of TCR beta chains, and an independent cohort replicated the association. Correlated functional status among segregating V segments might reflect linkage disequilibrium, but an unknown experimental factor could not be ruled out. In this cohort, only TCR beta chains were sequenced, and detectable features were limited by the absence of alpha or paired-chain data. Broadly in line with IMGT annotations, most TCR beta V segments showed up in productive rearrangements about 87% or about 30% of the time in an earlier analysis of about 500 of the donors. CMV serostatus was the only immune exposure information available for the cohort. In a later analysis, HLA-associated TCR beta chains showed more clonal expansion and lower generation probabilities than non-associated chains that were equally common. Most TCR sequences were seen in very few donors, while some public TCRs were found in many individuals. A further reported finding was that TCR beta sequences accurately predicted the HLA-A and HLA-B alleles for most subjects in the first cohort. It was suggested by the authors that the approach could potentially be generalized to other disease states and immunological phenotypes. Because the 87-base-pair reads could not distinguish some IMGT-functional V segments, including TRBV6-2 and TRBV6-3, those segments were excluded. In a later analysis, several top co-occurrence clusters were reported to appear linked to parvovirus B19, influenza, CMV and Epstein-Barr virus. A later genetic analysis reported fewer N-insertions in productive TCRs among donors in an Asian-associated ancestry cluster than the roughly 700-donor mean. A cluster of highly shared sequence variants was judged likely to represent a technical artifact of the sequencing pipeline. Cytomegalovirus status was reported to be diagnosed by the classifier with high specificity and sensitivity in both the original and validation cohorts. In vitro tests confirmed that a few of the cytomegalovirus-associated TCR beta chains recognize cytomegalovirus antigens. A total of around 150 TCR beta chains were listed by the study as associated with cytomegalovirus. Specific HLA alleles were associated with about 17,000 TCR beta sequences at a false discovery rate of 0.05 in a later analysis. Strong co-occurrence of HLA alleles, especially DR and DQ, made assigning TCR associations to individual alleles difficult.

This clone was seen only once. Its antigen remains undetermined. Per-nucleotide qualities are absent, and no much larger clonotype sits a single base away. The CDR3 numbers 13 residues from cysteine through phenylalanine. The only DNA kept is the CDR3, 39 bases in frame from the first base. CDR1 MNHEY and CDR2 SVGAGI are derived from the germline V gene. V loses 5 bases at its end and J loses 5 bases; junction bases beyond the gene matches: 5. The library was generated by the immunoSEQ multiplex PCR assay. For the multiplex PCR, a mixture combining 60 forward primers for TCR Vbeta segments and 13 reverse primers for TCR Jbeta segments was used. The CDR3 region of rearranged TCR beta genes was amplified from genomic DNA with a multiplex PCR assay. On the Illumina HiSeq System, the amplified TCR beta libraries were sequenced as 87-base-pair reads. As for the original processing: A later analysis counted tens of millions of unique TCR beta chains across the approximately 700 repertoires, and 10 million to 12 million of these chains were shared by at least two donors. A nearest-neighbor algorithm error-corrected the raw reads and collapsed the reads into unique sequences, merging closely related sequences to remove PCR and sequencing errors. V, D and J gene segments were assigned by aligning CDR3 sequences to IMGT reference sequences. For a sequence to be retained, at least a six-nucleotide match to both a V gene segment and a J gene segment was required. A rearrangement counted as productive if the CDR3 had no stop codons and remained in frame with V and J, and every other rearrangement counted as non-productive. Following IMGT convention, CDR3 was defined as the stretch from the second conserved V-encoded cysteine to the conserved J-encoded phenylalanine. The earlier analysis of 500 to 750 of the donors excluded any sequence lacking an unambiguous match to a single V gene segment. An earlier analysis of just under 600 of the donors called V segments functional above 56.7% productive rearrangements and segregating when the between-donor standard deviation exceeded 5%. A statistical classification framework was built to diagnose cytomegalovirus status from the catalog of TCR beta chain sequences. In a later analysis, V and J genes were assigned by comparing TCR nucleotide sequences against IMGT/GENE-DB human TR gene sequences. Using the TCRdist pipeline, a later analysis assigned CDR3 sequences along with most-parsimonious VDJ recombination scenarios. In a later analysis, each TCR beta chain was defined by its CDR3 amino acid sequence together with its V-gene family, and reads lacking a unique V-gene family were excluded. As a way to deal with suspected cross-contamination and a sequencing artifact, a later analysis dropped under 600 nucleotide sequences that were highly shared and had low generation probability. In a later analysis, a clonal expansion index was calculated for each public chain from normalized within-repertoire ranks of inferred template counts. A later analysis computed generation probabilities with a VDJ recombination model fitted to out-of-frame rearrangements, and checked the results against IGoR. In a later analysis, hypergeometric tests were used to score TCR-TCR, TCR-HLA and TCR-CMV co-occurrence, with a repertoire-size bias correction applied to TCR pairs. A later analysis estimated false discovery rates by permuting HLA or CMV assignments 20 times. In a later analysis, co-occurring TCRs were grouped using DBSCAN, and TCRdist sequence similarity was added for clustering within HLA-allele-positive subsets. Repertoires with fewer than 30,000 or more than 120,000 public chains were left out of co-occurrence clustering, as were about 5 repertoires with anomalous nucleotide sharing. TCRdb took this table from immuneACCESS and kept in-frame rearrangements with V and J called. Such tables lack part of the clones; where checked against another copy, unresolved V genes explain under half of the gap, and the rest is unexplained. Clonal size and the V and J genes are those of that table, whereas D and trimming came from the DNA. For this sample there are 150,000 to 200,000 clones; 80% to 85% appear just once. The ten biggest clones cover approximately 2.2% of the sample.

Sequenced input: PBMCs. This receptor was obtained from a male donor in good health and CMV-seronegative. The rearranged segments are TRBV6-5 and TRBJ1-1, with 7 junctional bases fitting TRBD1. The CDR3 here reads CASSVQGVTEAFF. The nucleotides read TGTGCCAGCAGTGTCCAGGGGGTGACTGAAGCTTTCTTT.